The 14 T cell receptor beta chains given below trace back to one sample, sequenced in a study of molecular identifiers for immune sequencing clone quantification. TCRdb analysed the PCR reads with MiXCR anew, one entry per CDR3 protein. The sample holds 60,000 to 70,000 distinct CDR3 sequences; around 18% are singletons and the top ten take around 1.5%. Sequenced: naive CD8+ T cells from blood, with Jurkat cell RNA spiked in. Subset given: FACS-sorted CD8+CD4-CCR7+CD45RA+ naive T cells. These TCRs come from a human donor in good health. Some libraries in this study had Jurkat cell RNA spiked in.

Comments on this clonotype: A much larger clone sits a single nucleotide away, making a read error possible. The chain links TRBV25-1 to TRBJ2-3; D is ambiguous. The CDR3 has 14 amino acids. Per germline, CDR1 MGHDK and CDR2 SYGVNS. The CDR3 DNA sequence: TGTGCCGGCAGTGACCCCTATAGCACAGATACGCAGTATTTT. Translation: CAGSDPYSTDTQYF.

The CDR3 loop reads CSVDSVNSDEQFF. The CDR3 DNA follows: TGCAGCGTTGATTCGGTAAACTCCGATGAGCAGTTCTTC. The chain has TRBV29-1 and TRBJ2-1; no reliable D call. The CDR3 length is 13 residues. V shed 3 bases and J shed 8 bases, with 14 bases lying between them. Germline V lookup: CDR1 SQVTM, CDR2 ANQGSEA.

The chain has TRBV20-1 and TRBJ2-2; a weak D match, TRBD2 (5 bases). The germline V gene encodes CDR1 DFQATT and CDR2 SNEGSKA (reference sequence). Trimming shortened V by 0 bases and J by 7 bases, and 9 bases separated the two germline ends. This CDR3 has 13 amino acids. CDR3 in amino acids: CSARDSGSGELFF. CDR3 coding DNA: TGCAGTGCTAGAGATTCGGGGAGCGGGGAGCTGTTTTTT.

This clonotype came up many times. This rearrangement joins TRBV20-1 to TRBJ1-2; no firm D call. Germline V lookup: CDR1 DFQATT, CDR2 SNEGSKA (reference sequence). The length of the CDR3 is 15 residues. V lost 5 bases, J lost 4 bases, and 20 bases lay in between. The CDR3 is CSASRAVPSSYGYTF. CDR3 nucleotides: TGCAGTGCTTCGCGGGCAGTCCCCTCATCCTATGGCTACACCTTC.

This clonotype was observed many times. This chain links TRBV28 with TRBJ2-5; 9 positions match TRBD2. The CDR3 sequence is 18 residues long. V was pared by 5 bases and J by 5 bases, with 18 bases of the junction left unmatched. Germline V CDR1 and CDR2: MDHEN, SYDVKM. CDR3 amino acids: CASSEPLAGVAGRETQYF. CDR3 sequence (DNA): TGTGCCAGCAGTGAACCCTTAGCGGGAGTAGCGGGGCGTGAGACCCAGTACTTC.

Points on this clonotype: This could be a read error, since a much larger clone is one nucleotide away. The chain uses TRBV4-1 and TRBJ2-7, with 7 bases matching TRBD2. Trimming removed 2 bases from V and 2 bases from J; junction bases left unmatched: 9. The germline V gene has CDR1 MGHRA and CDR2 YSYEKL. This CDR3 contains 16 residues. The CDR3: CASSQFETSRTYEQYF. The CDR3 nucleotides read TGCGCCAGCAGCCAATTCGAGACTAGCAGGACCTACGAGCAGTACTTC.

The chain is built from TRBV20-1 and TRBJ2-7; 7 bases agree with TRBD2. CDR1 and CDR2 from the germline V gene are DFQATT and SNEGSKA (reference sequence). The CDR3 sequence is 16 residues long. V was clipped by 6 bases and J by 5 bases; unmatched bases: 19. The CDR3 loop reads CSALEPIISGLDEQYF. CDR3 nucleotides: TGCAGTGCCCTAGAGCCCATTATTAGCGGACTAGACGAGCAGTACTTC.

There are a few counts of this clonotype. J is TRBJ2-1 and V is TRBV4-3; no firm D call. There are 12 residues in the CDR3. From germline, CDR1 is LGHNA and CDR2 YSLEER. Between the trimmed V and J ends, which lost 5 bases and 8 bases, there was a span of 10 bases. The CDR3 region has the DNA TGCGCCAGCAGCTCCTATCCCGATGAGCAGTTCTTC. It encodes CASSSYPDEQFF.

With respect to this clonotype: A read error is possible here, since a much larger clone lies one base away. The V and J genes are TRBV20-1 and TRBJ2-7; D unresolved. In germline, CDR1 is DFQATT, CDR2 SNEGSKA (reference sequence). The CDR3 contains 13 residues. CDR3 nucleotide sequence: TGCAGTGCTAGCTTTAGTGAGTCCTACGAGCGGTACTTC. Protein product: CSASFSESYERYF.

At least ten counts were recorded for this clonotype. This rearrangement joins TRBV9 to TRBJ2-7, with 7 bases identical to TRBD2. Trimming cost V 0 bases and J 0 bases; bases outside gene matches: 3. The CDR3 sequence is 15 residues long. In germline, CDR1 is SGDLS, CDR2 YYNGEE. This chain's CDR3 is CASSVGGLTSYEQYF. CDR3 sequence (DNA): TGTGCCAGCAGCGTAGGGGGACTAACCTCCTACGAGCAGTACTTC.

This clonotype was counted many times. The chain employs TRBV29-1 and TRBJ1-1; no firm D call. CDR1 and CDR2 (germline): SQVTM, ANQGSEA. The CDR3 has 14 amino acids. The V and J ends lost 4 bases and 5 bases respectively, with 17 bases between them. DNA of the CDR3: TGCAGCGTTGTCTCGGCTGGATCATGGACTGAAGCTTTCTTT. This translates into CSVVSAGSWTEAFF.

Within the sample, this clonotype is medium-sized. The V gene is TRBV6-6, the J gene TRBJ2-3, with 9 bases aligning to TRBD2. V lost 4 bases to trimming and J lost 3 bases; unmatched junction nucleotides: 20. From germline, CDR1 is MNHNY and CDR2 SVGAGI (reference sequence). This CDR3 spans 20 amino acids. Here the CDR3 DNA reads TGTGCCAGCAGTTTCCCCCATCTCCGGGAGGGGCTAGCGGGAACAGATACGCAGTATTTT. It translates to CASSFPHLREGLAGTDTQYF.

V gene TRBV7-9 combines with J gene TRBJ2-1; 8 nucleotides match TRBD2. Unmatched junction bases numbered 6, after V lost 4 bases and J lost 1 base. Germline assignment: CDR1 SEHNR and CDR2 FQNEAQ (reference sequence). This CDR3 contains 16 residues. CDR3 region: CASSYPSGGSYNEQFF. The DNA for the CDR3 is TGTGCCAGCAGCTATCCCTCGGGGGGGTCCTACAATGAGCAGTTCTTC.

Many counts were recorded for this clonotype. This sequence joins TRBV28 and TRBJ2-5, with 10 positions matching TRBD2. The CDR3 runs 17 residues. The J segment lost 4 bases and the V segment lost 1 base, leaving 9 bases of the junction unmatched. Germline values: CDR1 MDHEN, CDR2 SYDVKM. The CDR3 region has the DNA TGTGCCAGCAGTTTATATTTTAGCGGGAGGCCCTCAGAGACCCAGTACTTC. Translation gives CASSLYFSGRPSETQYF. Full variable domain (rest looked up from reference TRBV28 and TRBJ2-5): DVKVTQSSRYLVKRTGEKVFLECVQDMDHENMFWYRQDPGLGLRLIYFSYDVKMKEKGDIPEGYSVSREKKERFSLILESASTNQTSMYLCASSLYFSGRPSETQYFGPGTRLLVL.